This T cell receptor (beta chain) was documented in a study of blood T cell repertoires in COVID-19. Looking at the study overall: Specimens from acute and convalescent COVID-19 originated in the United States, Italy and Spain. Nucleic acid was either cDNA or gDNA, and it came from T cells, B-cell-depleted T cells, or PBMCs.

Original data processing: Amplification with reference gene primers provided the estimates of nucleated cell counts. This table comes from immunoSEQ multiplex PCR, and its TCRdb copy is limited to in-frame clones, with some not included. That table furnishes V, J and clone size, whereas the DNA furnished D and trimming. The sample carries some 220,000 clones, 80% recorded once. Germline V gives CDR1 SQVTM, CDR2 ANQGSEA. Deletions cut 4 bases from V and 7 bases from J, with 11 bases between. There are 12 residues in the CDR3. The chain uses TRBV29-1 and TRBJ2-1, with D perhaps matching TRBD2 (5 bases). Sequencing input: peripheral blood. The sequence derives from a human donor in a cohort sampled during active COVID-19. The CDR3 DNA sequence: TGCAGCGTTGTAGTACTAGTAAATGAGCAGTTCTTC. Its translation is CSVVVLVNEQFF.